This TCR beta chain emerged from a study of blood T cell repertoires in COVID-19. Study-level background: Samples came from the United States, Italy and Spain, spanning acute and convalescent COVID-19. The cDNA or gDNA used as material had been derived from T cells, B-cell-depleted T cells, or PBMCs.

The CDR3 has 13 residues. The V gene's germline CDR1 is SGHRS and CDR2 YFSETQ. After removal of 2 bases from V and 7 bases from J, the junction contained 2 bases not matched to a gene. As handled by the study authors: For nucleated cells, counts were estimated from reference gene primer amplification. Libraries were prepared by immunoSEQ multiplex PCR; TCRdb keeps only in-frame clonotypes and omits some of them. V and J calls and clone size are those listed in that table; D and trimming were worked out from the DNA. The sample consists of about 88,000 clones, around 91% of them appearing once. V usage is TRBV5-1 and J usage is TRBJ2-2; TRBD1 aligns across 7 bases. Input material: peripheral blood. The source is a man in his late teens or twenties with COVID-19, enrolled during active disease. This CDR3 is CASSFQGDGELFF. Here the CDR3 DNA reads TGCGCCAGCAGCTTCCAGGGGGACGGGGAGCTGTTTTTT. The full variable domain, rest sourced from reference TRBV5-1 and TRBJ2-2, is KAGVTQTPRYLIKTRGQQVTLSCSPISGHRSVSWYQQTPGQGLQFLFEYFSETQRNKGNFPGRFSGRQFSNSRSEMNVSTLELGDSALYLCASSFQGDGELFFGEGSRLTVL.